Below, 25 T cell receptor beta chains from the same sample are listed, as sequenced in a study of Ad26.COV2.S vaccination and SARS-CoV-2 variants. Assay used: immunoSEQ multiplex PCR; TCRdb lists only in-frame clones, some missing. The table records about 480,000 clones, approximately 90% of them present only once. The sample's treatment: around 19 received Ad26.COV2.S at low or high dose, single or two shots; roughly five received placebo; per-sample allocation not given. Samples were taken on day 63 after the first vaccine or placebo injection. The source material was peripheral blood, sampled in a trial of Ad26.COV2.S vaccine versus placebo. Receptors originate from a person aged 18-65 years who received the Ad26.COV2.S COVID-19 vaccine or a placebo.

Only one count was recorded for this clone. The chain has TRBV19 and TRBJ1-3; TRBD1 might be the D (6 bases). Per germline, CDR1 LNHDA and CDR2 SQIVND (reference sequence). V gave up 5 bases and J gave up 0 bases, with 11 bases separating them. The CDR3 contains 15 residues. The CDR3 DNA follows: TGTGCCAGTAGTGAGGACAGCACCTCTGGAAACACCATATATTTT. Its translation is CASSEDSTSGNTIYF.

The chain is built from TRBV10-3 and TRBJ1-6; 7 bases are a match to TRBD1. Per the germline V gene, CDR1 is ENHRY and CDR2 is SYGVKD. V was pared by 6 bases and J by 8 bases, with 7 bases of the junction left unmatched. The CDR3 is made up of 14 amino acids. The CDR3 DNA follows: TGTGCCATCAGGGCTACAGGGGATCATTCACCCCTCCACTTT. Translation gives CAIRATGDHSPLHF.

As regards this clone: Other DNA sequences in the sample encode the same CDR3. The V gene is TRBV7-9, the J gene TRBJ2-1; D is unclear. Trimming took off 0 bases at V and 1 base at J, with 4 bases between the two ends. The CDR3 contains 14 residues. Germline-derived CDR1 and CDR2 are SEHNR and FQNEAQ (reference sequence). The CDR3 loop reads CASSLAGSYNEQFF. CDR3 in DNA: TGTGCCAGCAGCTTAGCTGGGTCCTACAATGAGCAGTTCTTC.

The V and J genes are TRBV30 and TRBJ2-7; no firm D call. This CDR3 contains 12 residues. Germline loops: CDR1 GTSNPN, CDR2 SVGIG (reference sequence). The germline V and J ends were trimmed by 4 bases and 3 bases, with 10 bases remaining between them. CDR3 nucleotides: TGTGCCTGGACGGGCCAGAGCTACGAGCAGTACTTC. Protein: CAWTGQSYEQYF. The entire variable domain, with the rest obtained from reference TRBV30 and TRBJ2-7, is as follows: SQTIHQWPATLVQPVGSPLSLECTVEGTSNPNLYWYRQAAGRGLQLLFYSVGIGQISSEVPQNLSASRPQDRQFILSSKKLLLSDSGFYLCAWTGQSYEQYFGPGTRLTVT.

The chain has TRBV5-1 and TRBJ2-7; either TRBD1 or TRBD2 may supply D (5 bases each). CDR1 SGHRS and CDR2 YFSETQ come from the germline V gene. The CDR3 spans 13 residues. V lost 5 bases and J lost 6, with 15 bases in between. The CDR3 here is CASSGTGVGEQYF. CDR3 bases: TGCGCCAGCAGTGGGACCGGGGTGGGCGAGCAGTACTTC. The whole variable domain, filled in from reference TRBV5-1 and TRBJ2-7, reads KAGVTQTPRYLIKTRGQQVTLSCSPISGHRSVSWYQQTPGQGLQFLFEYFSETQRNKGNFPGRFSGRQFSNSRSEMNVSTLELGDSALYLCASSGTGVGEQYFGPGTRLTVT.

This chain uses TRBV24-1 with TRBJ1-1, with D possibly being TRBD1 (5 bases). This CDR3 contains 13 residues. The germline CDR1 and CDR2 sequences are KGHDR and SFDVKD. Trimming took off 12 bases at V and 5 bases at J, with 18 bases between the two ends. CDR3 protein: CAAQNRGGTEAFF. DNA for the CDR3: TGTGCCGCTCAAAATCGGGGGGGAACTGAAGCTTTCTTT.

The gene calls are TRBV21-1 and TRBJ2-7; the table's D call TRBD2 went unverified against the DNA. TRBV21-1 is a pseudogene segment. CDR3 size: 17 residues. The CDR3 here is CASSTIGDGRTPYEQYF. The DNA for the CDR3 is TGTGCCAGCAGTACTATTGGAGACGGGAGGACGCCCTACGAGCAGTACTTC.

J is TRBJ2-7 and V is TRBV7-9; D remains unclear. The V gene's germline CDR1 is SEHNR and CDR2 FQNEAQ (reference sequence). The CDR3 consists of 14 residues. The V and J ends lost 3 bases and 5 bases respectively, with 14 bases between them. Here the CDR3 reads CASSFRELSHEQYF. The CDR3 DNA follows: TGTGCCAGCAGCTTTAGGGAACTTAGCCACGAGCAGTACTTC.

Turning to this clone: The sample has other DNA sequences that encode this CDR3 too. The chain is built from TRBV15 and TRBJ2-7; no clear D. This CDR3 spans 13 amino acids. V lost 0 bases to trimming and J lost 5 bases, with 8 bases between them. Germline CDR1 is LNHNV and CDR2 is YYDKDF (reference sequence). CDR3 loop: CATSRDPGDEQYF. The CDR3, as DNA: TGTGCCACCAGCAGAGATCCTGGCGACGAGCAGTACTTC.

This chain joins TRBV7-3 and TRBJ2-7; D call uncertain. This CDR3 contains 13 residues. V was clipped by 5 bases and J by 6 bases, with 14 bases between them. CDR1 and CDR2 from the germline V gene are SGHTA and FQGTGA. DNA of the CDR3: TGTGCCAGCAGCGCCAGCCGGACCGGCGAGCAGTACTTC. It is translated as CASSASRTGEQYF. Complete variable domain (other parts from reference TRBV7-3 and TRBJ2-7): GAGVSQTPSNKVTEKGKYVELRCDPISGHTALYWYRQSLGQGPEFLIYFQGTGAADDSGLPNDRFFAVRPEGSVSTLKIQRTERGDSAVYLCASSASRTGEQYFGPGTRLTVT.

The V gene is TRBV9, the J gene TRBJ1-5; no firm D call. V dropped 5 bases and J dropped 0 bases, with 9 bases sitting between them. CDR3 size: 14 residues. Germline V CDR1 and CDR2: SGDLS, YYNGEE. CDR3 sequence reads: CASSMGISNQPQHF. In DNA form, the CDR3 reads TGTGCCAGCAGTATGGGGATTAGCAATCAGCCCCAGCATTTT.

The rearrangement uses TRBV19 and TRBJ2-7, with a possible D match to TRBD1 (6 bases). Trimming cost V 0 bases and J 3 bases, with 12 bases left between them. The CDR3 is 15 residues long. Germline CDR1 is LNHDA and CDR2 is SQIVND (reference sequence). DNA for the CDR3: TGTGCCAGTAGTATAGATCAGGGGCGCGGCTACGAGCAGTACTTC. Residues: CASSIDQGRGYEQYF.

This chain joins TRBV21-1 and TRBJ2-4; the table's D call, TRBD1, has no DNA check behind it. TRBV21-1 corresponds to a pseudogene. The CDR3 consists of 16 residues. CDR3 loop: CASSASYAGTENIQYF. The CDR3 coding sequence is TGTGCCAGCAGCGCGTCCTATGCCGGGACAGAAAACATTCAGTACTTC.

In nucleotides, the CDR3 is TGTGCCAGCAGCTTAGGGCGCGGACGCGGAACTCTAGCCAAAAACATTCAGTACTTC. This codes for CASSLGRGRGTLAKNIQYF. The rearrangement uses TRBV7-2 and TRBJ2-4; no reliable D call. The CDR3 sequence is 19 residues long. The germline V gene encodes CDR1 SGHTA and CDR2 FQGNSA. Deletions cut 1 base from V and 0 bases from J, with 19 bases between. The whole variable domain, filled in from reference TRBV7-2 and TRBJ2-4, reads GAGVSQSPSNKVTEKGKDVELRCDPISGHTALYWYRQSLGQGLEFLIYFQGNSAPDKSGLPSDRFSAERTGGSVSTLTIQRTQQEDSAVYLCASSLGRGRGTLAKNIQYFGAGTRLSVL.

The chain employs TRBV6-2 or TRBV6-3 and TRBJ2-7; 9 bases map to TRBD2. The CDR3 covers 15 residues. V lost 5 bases and J lost 2; bases outside the gene matches: 7. The germline gives CDR1 MNHEY, CDR2 SVGEGT. The CDR3: CASSDLTSGTYEQYF. In nucleotides, the CDR3 is TGTGCCAGCAGTGACCTGACTAGCGGCACCTACGAGCAGTACTTC.

The V and J genes are TRBV10-3 and TRBJ2-7, with TRBD1 as a possible D gene (5 bases). Germline assignment: CDR1 ENHRY and CDR2 SYGVKD. V lost 6 bases to trimming and J lost 2 bases, with 14 bases between them. There are 14 residues in the CDR3. The CDR3 loop is CAISEDRFAYEQYF. CDR3 coding DNA: TGTGCCATCAGCGAAGACAGATTCGCCTACGAGCAGTACTTC.

This chain uses TRBV5-1 with TRBJ2-1; 15 bases agree with TRBD2. This CDR3 spans 19 amino acids. With V trimmed by 5 bases and J by 0 bases, 9 bases remained unmatched. Germline lookup yields CDR1 SGHRS and CDR2 YFSETQ. In DNA, the CDR3 is TGCGCCAGCAGTTCCGGGACTAGCGGGAGGACCGCCTCCTACAATGAGCAGTTCTTC. Its protein product is CASSSGTSGRTASYNEQFF.

The chain has TRBV7-2 and TRBJ2-3; D possibly corresponds to TRBD1 (6 bases). Germline V lookup: CDR1 SGHTA, CDR2 FQGNSA. The CDR3 covers 17 residues. Trimming pared 3 bases from V and 1 base from J, leaving 17 bases between. CDR3 residues: CASSLGASFRGTDTQYF. CDR3 in DNA: TGTGCCAGCAGCTTGGGGGCTTCGTTCCGCGGCACAGATACGCAGTATTTT.

The chain combines TRBV7-8 with TRBJ2-1; 13 bases match TRBD2. J lost 5 bases, V lost 5 bases, and 6 bases had no gene match. The CDR3 has 16 residues. Germline CDR1 SGHVS, CDR2 FQNEAQ. The CDR3 DNA is TGTGCCAGCAGCGGACTAGCGGGAGCGATTGACAATGAGCAGTTCTTC. It codes for CASSGLAGAIDNEQFF.

Here the CDR3 DNA reads TGTGCCAGCAGTGAAACAGGGGGTCTAGGAAAACTGTTTTTT. Translated, it gives CASSETGGLGKLFF. The rearrangement uses TRBV2 and TRBJ1-4; 8 bases map to TRBD1. V shed 2 bases and J 10 bases; nucleotides not matched to a gene: 6. This CDR3 region has 14 residues. CDR1 is SNHLY, CDR2 FYNNEI, per germline.

This rearrangement joins TRBV7-9 to TRBJ2-1; no definite D call. Germline values: CDR1 SEHNR, CDR2 FQNEAQ (reference sequence). The CDR3 is made up of 14 amino acids. The ends were cut back, 2 bases at V and 9 bases at J, with 14 bases in the middle. Here the CDR3 reads CASSLFRSTPEQFF. Here the CDR3 DNA reads TGTGCCAGCAGCTTATTTCGAAGCACCCCTGAGCAGTTCTTC.

The J gene is TRBJ1-1, the V gene TRBV6-5, with 7 bases lining up with TRBD1. From germline, CDR1 is MNHEY and CDR2 SVGAGI. Losses at the gene ends were 0 bases for V and 3 bases for J; bases not matched to a gene: 1. The CDR3 has 14 residues. The CDR3 is CASSYSDRDTEAFF. DNA for the CDR3: TGTGCCAGCAGTTACTCCGACAGGGACACTGAAGCTTTCTTT.

The chain couples TRBV30 to TRBJ1-2; D not resolved. This CDR3 spans 11 amino acids. CDR1 GTSNPN and CDR2 SVGIG come from the germline V gene (reference sequence). Deletions cut 4 bases from V and 7 bases from J, with 10 bases between. The CDR3 DNA reads as TGTGCCTGGACCACCTCGCTTGGCTACACCTTC. It encodes CAWTTSLGYTF.

J is TRBJ2-3 and V is TRBV29-1; the D gene is possibly TRBD1 (6 bases). The CDR3 spans 13 residues. Trimming took 3 bases from V and 4 from J, leaving 11 bases between them. Germline CDR1 is SQVTM and CDR2 is ANQGSEA. CDR3 DNA: TGCAGCGTTGAGAGACAGGCATCAGATACGCAGTATTTT. Translating gives CSVERQASDTQYF.

V gene TRBV19 combines with J gene TRBJ1-2; no definite D call. This CDR3 is 12 amino acids long. The V and J ends lost 0 bases and 8 bases respectively, with 7 bases between them. Germline V lookup: CDR1 LNHDA, CDR2 SQIVND (reference sequence). The CDR3 nucleotides are TGTGCCAGTAGTATAGAGGGGTCGGGCTACACCTTC. Protein product: CASSIEGSGYTF. The full variable domain, in which reference TRBV19 and TRBJ1-2 provide the parts outside the CDR3, is DGGITQSPKYLFRKEGQNVTLSCEQNLNHDAMYWYRQDPGQGLRLIYYSQIVNDFQKGDIAEGYSVSREKKESFPLTVTSAQKNPTAFYLCASSIEGSGYTFGSGTRLTVV.